These T cell receptor beta chains were read from a single sample in a study of regulatory T cells in long-lasting Graves disease. TCRdb redid the calling of the multiplex PCR reads with MiXCR, one entry per CDR3 protein. The profile shows approximately 230,000 distinct CDR3 sequences, 15% to 20% of them singletons. Sequences were derived from peripheral blood mononuclear cells (PBMCs), sampled at new diagnosis, from a patient treated with antithyroid drugs. The receptors were sampled from a female donor with Graves disease. Both conserved end residues are part of each CDR3. The D gene is left open where the match is weak. Part of the rows lack a size; the others show once, few, many or a class for expanded clones.

J gene | D gene | clone size | V gene | CDR3 DNA | CDR3 protein
TRBJ2-5 | NA | NA | TRBV18 | TGTGCCAGCAGACGCGAGGAAGAGACCCAGTACTTC | CASRREEETQYF
TRBJ2-7 | TRBD2 | many | TRBV2 | TGTGCCAGCAGTGAATTCACGGCTCGGTTTAGCGGGAGGGCCGGGTACGAGCAGTACTTC | CASSEFTARFSGRAGYEQYF
TRBJ1-5 | TRBD1 | many | TRBV20-1 | TGCTCCGCGAAAGGGGGCGATCAGCCCCAGCATTTT | CSAKGGDQPQHF
TRBJ2-5 | TRBD2 | many | TRBV2 | TGTGCCAGCAGTGATCTAGCGGAAATCCAAGAGACCCAGTACTTC | CASSDLAEIQETQYF
TRBJ2-1 | TRBD2 | many | TRBV18 | TGTGCCAGCTCACCGTCCGCGACTTTTAGAAGCGGGGGACTCAATGAGCAGTTCTTC | CASSPSATFRSGGLNEQFF
TRBJ2-1 | TRBD2 | NA | TRBV25-1 | TGTGCCAGCAGACTAGCGGGAGGGTCACTTAAATTC | CASRLAGGSLKF
TRBJ2-2 | NA | few | TRBV6-1 | TGTGCCAGCAGTGAATCTGGGAACACCGGGGAGCTGTTTTTT | CASSESGNTGELFF
TRBJ2-1 | TRBD2 | many | TRBV11-2 | TGTGCCAGCAGCTTGAGGGGGGGTGGCGGGAGGGATTATGAGCAGTTCTTC | CASSLRGGGGRDYEQFF
TRBJ2-1 | NA | many | TRBV25-1 | TGTGCCAGCAGTGAGAGCCCCAGAGGGAAGCTAAACGATGAGCAGTTCTTC | CASSESPRGKLNDEQFF
TRBJ2-2 | TRBD2 | many | TRBV9 | TGTGCCAGCAGCGTAGACGGGAGGGTGGCCGGGGAGCTGTTTTTT | CASSVDGRVAGELFF
TRBJ2-3 | TRBD2 | many | TRBV20-1 | TGCAGTGCTAGTTTCTTAGCGGGAAAAGGGACAGATACGCAGTATTTT | CSASFLAGKGTDTQYF